This passage covers 26 T cell receptor beta chains from one sample sequenced in a study of CD8 T cells in ankylosing spondylitis. TCRdb re-derived calls from the 5' RACE reads in MiXCR, one entry per CDR3 protein. The sample consists of fewer than 250,000 distinct CDR3 sequences, 10% of them appearing once. Sequencing used blood, either unsorted or a sorted T cell fraction (not recorded which). The source is a male donor with ankylosing spondylitis or in good health (not recorded which).

This clonotype was picked up a small number of times. V gene TRBV5-6 combines with J gene TRBJ2-1; 10 bases fit TRBD2. From germline, CDR1 is SGHDT and CDR2 YYEEEE. Trimming at V came to 1 base and at J to 5 bases, leaving 3 bases not matched to a gene. CDR3 length: 15 residues. Here the CDR3 DNA reads TGTGCCAGCAGCTTGCTCCTAGCGGGGGACAATGAGCAGTTCTTC. Its translation is CASSLLLAGDNEQFF.

This clonotype has just a few counts. This sequence joins TRBV20-1 and TRBJ2-1, with 12 nucleotides matching TRBD2. CDR3 length: 15 amino acids. CDR1 is DFQATT and CDR2 is SNEGSKA in the germline V gene (reference sequence). J was trimmed by 3 bases and V by 5 bases; bases with no gene match: 5. DNA of the CDR3: TGCAGTGCTGGACGGACTAGCGGGGTCTACAATGAGCAGTTCTTC. Translated: CSAGRTSGVYNEQFF.

This clonotype was seen repeatedly, ten times or more. The J gene is TRBJ1-1, the V gene TRBV25-1, with a tentative D call TRBD1 (6 bases). With 9 bases removed from V and 4 bases from J, the gap between germline ends came to 15 bases. This CDR3 is 13 amino acids long. The germline V gene has CDR1 MGHDK and CDR2 SYGVNS. The CDR3 DNA reads as TGTGCCAGTGTCCAAGGGGGATTCACTGAAGCTTTCTTT. Amino acids: CASVQGGFTEAFF.

This clonotype was observed many times. The CDR3 region is CSAIPTYLHTIQETQYF. The CDR3 coding sequence is TGCAGTGCTATTCCTACCTACCTCCATACGATACAAGAGACCCAGTACTTC. The chain uses TRBV20-1 and TRBJ2-5; D not resolved. The germline V and J ends were trimmed by 4 bases and 2 bases, with 23 bases remaining between them. The CDR3 extends over 17 amino acids. Germline assignment: CDR1 DFQATT and CDR2 SNEGSKA (reference sequence).

This clonotype was seen repeatedly, ten times or more. The chain recombines TRBV20-1 with TRBJ2-7, with 8 bases that match TRBD2. CDR1 DFQATT and CDR2 SNEGSKA come from the germline V gene (reference sequence). V trimming: 4 bases; J trimming: 4 bases; junction bases outside the gene matches: 9. The CDR3 length is 14 residues. CDR3 coding DNA: TGCAGTGCTATCTTCCCCGGGACTAGGTACGAGCAGTACTTC. The encoded protein is CSAIFPGTRYEQYF.

In this sample, this clonotype turned up many times. The rearrangement joins TRBV7-9 to TRBJ1-1; D may be TRBD1 (5 bases). The V and J ends lost 1 base and 5 bases respectively, with 11 bases between them. This CDR3 contains 14 residues. CDR1 SEHNR and CDR2 FQNEAQ come from the germline V gene (reference sequence). The CDR3 DNA sequence: TGTGCCAGCAGCTTAGTTCAGGGAGGGACTGAAGCTTTCTTT. It specifies CASSLVQGGTEAFF. Together with reference TRBV7-9 and TRBJ1-1, the CDR3 gives the full variable domain: DTGVSQNPRHKITKRGQNVTFRCDPISEHNRLYWYRQTLGQGPEFLTYFQNEAQLEKSRLLSDRFSAERPKGSFSTLEIQRTEQGDSAMYLCASSLVQGGTEAFFGQGTRLTVV.

This clonotype was picked up many times. The genes are TRBV5-1 and TRBJ2-1; 9 bases align to TRBD2. Germline V CDR1 and CDR2: SGHRS, YFSETQ. CDR3 size: 20 residues. V gave up 0 bases and J gave up 6 bases; unmatched junction bases: 19. CDR3 sequence reads: CASSLVLGLSSGVQSNEQFF. CDR3 sequence (DNA): TGCGCCAGCAGCTTGGTGCTGGGTTTGTCTAGCGGGGTCCAAAGCAATGAGCAGTTCTTC.

The V gene is TRBV3-1, the J gene TRBJ2-1; possibly TRBD2 for D (6 bases). Trimming cost V 2 bases and J 7 bases, with 15 bases left between them. Germline assignment: CDR1 LGHDT and CDR2 YNNKEL (reference sequence). The CDR3 contains 15 residues. Here the CDR3 reads CASSQNPGLLNEQFF. The CDR3 DNA reads TGTGCCAGCAGCCAAAACCCGGGACTCCTTAATGAGCAGTTCTTC.

Ten or more counts support this clonotype. This chain connects TRBV7-9 to TRBJ2-7; D not resolved. Trimming cost V 5 bases and J 0 bases, with 11 bases left between them. Germline CDR1 SEHNR, CDR2 FQNEAQ (reference sequence). This CDR3 spans 14 amino acids. The CDR3 protein is CASSPKETSYEQYF. CDR3 DNA: TGTGCCAGCAGCCCTAAGGAAACCTCCTACGAGCAGTACTTC.

This clonotype has at least ten counts. V gene TRBV25-1 combines with J gene TRBJ2-2, with 12 nucleotides matching TRBD2. CDR3 length: 16 amino acids. V lost 2 bases to trimming and J lost 6 bases; unmatched junction nucleotides: 4. The germline CDR1 and CDR2 sequences are MGHDK and SYGVNS. The CDR3 sequence is CASSEASGRAPGELFF. CDR3 DNA: TGTGCCAGCAGTGAAGCTAGCGGGAGGGCCCCCGGGGAGCTGTTTTTT. Complete variable domain (other parts from reference TRBV25-1 and TRBJ2-2): EADIYQTPRYLVIGTGKKITLECSQTMGHDKMYWYQQDPGMELHLIHYSYGVNSTEKGDLSSESTVSRIRTEHFPLTLESARPSHTSQYLCASSEASGRAPGELFFGEGSRLTVL.

This clonotype was observed many times. The rearrangement uses TRBV24-1 and TRBJ1-3; D is ambiguous. Germline-derived CDR1 and CDR2 are KGHDR and SFDVKD. Trimming left V 3 bases short and J 10 bases short, with 3 bases between. The CDR3 is made up of 10 amino acids. CDR3 region: CATSDPTIYF. CDR3 nucleotide sequence: TGTGCCACCAGTGATCCGACCATATATTTT.

This clonotype was seen many times. The chain combines TRBV29-1 with TRBJ1-2; D uncertain. The CDR3 length is 14 residues. Per germline, CDR1 SQVTM and CDR2 ANQGSEA. The V end lost 1 base, the J end lost 1 base, and 10 bases lay between the germline ends. The CDR3 region is CSVEGGIFNYGYTF. CDR3 coding DNA: TGCAGCGTTGAAGGAGGCATCTTTAACTATGGCTACACCTTC.

This clonotype has a count of ten or more. The chain has TRBV20-1 and TRBJ2-5, with 15 bases identical to TRBD2. V was pared by 1 base and J by 1 base, with 1 base of the junction left unmatched. The germline CDR1 and CDR2 sequences are DFQATT and SNEGSKA (reference sequence). This CDR3 region has 16 residues. CDR3: CSARGTSGRAQETQYF. The CDR3 DNA sequence: TGCAGTGCTAGAGGGACTAGCGGGAGGGCCCAAGAGACCCAGTACTTC.

This clonotype was found many times. The DNA of the CDR3 is TGTGCCAGCAGCGTAGAGGAGAGCGATAAATCCGGTACGGCCTACGAGCAGTACTTC. Translating gives CASSVEESDKSGTAYEQYF. V usage is TRBV9 and J usage is TRBJ2-7; D remains ambiguous. The CDR3 runs 19 residues. Germline lookup yields CDR1 SGDLS and CDR2 YYNGEE. Trimming took off 0 bases at V and 2 bases at J, with 24 bases between the two ends.

The chain couples TRBV7-2 to TRBJ1-1, with D maybe TRBD1 (5 bases). Germline assignment: CDR1 SGHTA and CDR2 FQGNSA. The V gene lost 1 base and the J gene lost 6 bases, with 12 bases spanning the gap. The CDR3 spans 14 residues. As DNA, the CDR3 is TGTGCCAGCAGCTTAGTTGCTTTGGGACCTGAAGCTTTCTTT. This translates into CASSLVALGPEAFF.

This clonotype has a count of ten or more. This chain connects TRBV10-3 to TRBJ2-3; D uncertain. V shed 6 bases and J shed 4 bases, with 14 bases lying between them. The CDR3 runs to 14 residues. Germline V gene data show CDR1 as ENHRY and CDR2 as SYGVKD. The CDR3 here is CAIRAAKDADTQYF. CDR3 bases: TGTGCCATCAGGGCGGCGAAGGACGCAGATACGCAGTATTTT.

In its sample, this clonotype was seen many times. The chain has TRBV24-1 and TRBJ2-5; 7 bases match TRBD1. V gave up 0 bases and J gave up 9 bases; unmatched junction bases: 12. Germline assignment: CDR1 KGHDR and CDR2 SFDVKD. This CDR3 is 16 amino acids long. The CDR3 protein is CATSDLRRQGVWAQYF. The CDR3 nucleotides are TGTGCCACCAGTGATTTGAGGAGGCAGGGGGTATGGGCCCAGTACTTC.

This clonotype was seen more than once but under ten times. J is TRBJ2-7 and V is TRBV10-1, with D perhaps given as TRBD1 or TRBD2 (5 bases each). The V gene lost 3 bases and the J gene lost 8 bases, with 17 bases spanning the gap. Looked up from germline, CDR1 is WNHNN and CDR2 is SYGVQD (reference sequence). The CDR3 is 14 residues long. The DNA of the CDR3 is TGCGCCAGCAGTGACGGGGCACCTTCTACGAAGCAGTACTTC. This sequence encodes CASSDGAPSTKQYF.

The genes are TRBV7-2 and TRBJ2-7; D possibly corresponds to TRBD1 (5 bases). In germline, CDR1 is SGHTA, CDR2 FQGNSA. There are 14 residues in the CDR3. V lost 5 bases and J 4 bases, leaving 15 bases between the germline ends. CDR3 nucleotide sequence: TGTGCCAGCAGCCATCCTATTAGGGGATACGAGCAGTACTTC. Its protein product is CASSHPIRGYEQYF.

This clonotype was observed many times. This chain's CDR3 is CAISDTGVSGNTIYF. In DNA, the CDR3 is TGTGCCATCAGTGATACTGGGGTCTCTGGAAACACCATATATTTT. The chain uses TRBV10-3 and TRBJ1-3, with D unclear. The V gene's germline CDR1 is ENHRY and CDR2 SYGVKD. This CDR3 has 15 amino acids. Trimming took 3 bases from V and 0 from J, leaving 9 bases between them.

This clonotype was seen a handful of times. This sequence joins TRBV5-1 and TRBJ1-1; the match to TRBD1 covers 10 bases. Germline lookup yields CDR1 SGHRS and CDR2 YFSETQ. This CDR3 has 14 residues. J gave up 6 bases and V 1 base, and 3 bases lay outside the gene matches. The CDR3 here is CASSLYGQGAEAFF. The CDR3 nucleotides read TGCGCCAGCAGCTTGTATGGACAGGGGGCTGAAGCTTTCTTT.

This clonotype was detected only a few times. The chain couples TRBV20-1 to TRBJ2-1; possible D gene TRBD2, 5 bases. This CDR3 is 16 amino acids long. CDR1 and CDR2 from the germline V gene are DFQATT and SNEGSKA (reference sequence). Trimming shortened V by 0 bases and J by 6 bases, and 18 bases separated the two germline ends. The CDR3 sequence: CSARDIVRDSTNEQFF. The CDR3 DNA sequence: TGCAGTGCTAGAGATATAGTCCGGGATTCGACCAATGAGCAGTTCTTC.

The CDR3 DNA reads as TGTGCCAGCAGTCCGGAGGGTAGCGGGAGGCATACAGATACGCAGTATTTT. It specifies CASSPEGSGRHTDTQYF. V usage is TRBV4-2 and J usage is TRBJ2-3, with 10 bases aligning to TRBD2. The CDR3 totals 17 residues. Trimming removed 6 bases from V and 3 bases from J; junction bases left unmatched: 12. Per the germline V gene, CDR1 is LGHNA and CDR2 is YNFKEQ.

This clonotype was seen repeatedly, ten times or more. The chain's CDR3 is CASSFGGNNYEQYF. The DNA for the CDR3 is TGTGCCAGCAGTTTCGGCGGAAACAATTACGAGCAGTACTTC. V is TRBV12-3 or TRBV12-4 and J is TRBJ2-7; D uncertain. CDR3 length: 14 amino acids. Trimming took 3 bases from V and 4 from J, leaving 13 bases between them.

To note about this clonotype: A much larger clonotype is one base distant, so this may be a read error. The J gene is TRBJ1-1, the V gene TRBV13; D is unclear. The germline gives CDR1 PRHDT, CDR2 FYEKMQ (reference sequence). CDR3 size: 16 residues. In DNA form, the CDR3 reads TGTACCAGCAGTGAGTATACAAGCTACCAGAACACTGAAGCTTTCTTT. Amino acid sequence: CTSSEYTSYQNTEAFF. Full variable domain (outside the CDR3, taken from reference TRBV13 and TRBJ1-1): AAGVIQSPRHLIKEKRETATLKCYPIPRHDTVYWYQQGPGQDPQFLISFYEKMQSDKGSIPDRFSAQQFSDYHSELNMSSLELGDSALYFCTSSEYTSYQNTEAFFGQGTRLTVV.

The chain combines TRBV12-3 or TRBV12-4 with TRBJ2-4; 8 bases match TRBD2. This CDR3 is built from 18 residues. With 6 bases clipped from V and 0 bases from J, the junction kept 13 bases outside the gene matches. The CDR3 DNA follows: TGTGCCAGCAGGCCGTCACGGGAGGGGGGGGAAGCCAAAAACATTCAGTACTTC. This gives the protein CASRPSREGGEAKNIQYF.